A selection of T cell receptor beta chains follows, all from one sample in a study of regulatory T cells in long-lasting Graves disease. TCRdb analysed the multiplex PCR reads with MiXCR anew, one entry per CDR3 protein. The data hold around 250,000 distinct CDR3 sequences, with around 18% observed a single time. The sample also formed part of further work on T cells in Graves' hyperthyroidism and ophthalmopathy.

The sample in question was peripheral blood mononuclear cells (PBMCs), obtained at new diagnosis, from a patient treated with antithyroid drugs. The receptors here all came from a woman aged 25-40 years with Graves disease. The CDR3 runs from the conserved cysteine through the conserved F or W. Fields, in order: J gene, clone size, V gene, CDR3 protein. Rows may omit the clone size; those that give it use once, few, many or a size class.

TRBJ2-7 few TRBV20-1 CSARLGGFYEQYF
TRBJ1-4 many TRBV4-2 CASSQGTDEKLFF
TRBJ2-7 many TRBV6-1 CASRTSLISEQYF
TRBJ2-6 - TRBV10-3 CATAFWTGGGGANVLTF
- - TRBV28 CASKKEGANTEAFF
TRBJ1-1 many TRBV4-1 CASSQDPGTKNTEAFF
TRBJ1-4 many TRBV20-1 CSASLTGNNEKLFF
TRBJ2-3 many TRBV19 CASSDRGDAADTQYF
TRBJ1-3 many TRBV12-3/TRBV12-4 CASSRKTGGAWNTIYF
TRBJ2-7 many TRBV20-1 CSVKGGRGYEQYF
TRBJ2-7 many TRBV11-2 CASSPGAVYEQYF
TRBJ1-1 - TRBV11-2 CASSLERTGGFTEAFF
TRBJ2-5 many TRBV6-2/TRBV6-3 CASSEPGQLQETQYF
TRBJ1-2 many TRBV12-3/TRBV12-4 CASRPMDSRGYTF
TRBJ2-5 few TRBV13 CASSPGGVETQYF